A selection of T cell receptor beta chains follows, all from one sample in a study of shared clonotypes between healthy human individuals. Clones were read by immunoSEQ multiplex PCR, and TCRdb kept only the in-frame ones, dropping some. The sample holds approximately 1.9 million clones, around 93% seen once. Specimen: naive CD8+ T cells from PBMCs. These receptors were obtained from a man aged 18 to 30 in good health. Some clones in this sample may be carry-over from other donors' samples. CDR3s include the opening cysteine and the closing phenylalanine or tryptophan. The D gene is left open where the match is weak. Clone size appears in some rows only: once, few, many, or a class for an expanded clone.

d_gene: -
v_gene: TRBV27
j_gene: TRBJ2-7
abundance: -
CDR3nt: TGTGCCAGCAGTCCCAACCTCCACGAGCAGTACTTC
CDR3aa: CASSPNLHEQYF

d_gene: -
v_gene: TRBV11-1
j_gene: TRBJ2-7
abundance: -
CDR3nt: TGTGCCAGCAGTCCCGGATTTTACGAGCAGTACTTC
CDR3aa: CASSPGFYEQYF

d_gene: TRBD1
v_gene: TRBV19
j_gene: TRBJ1-5
abundance: -
CDR3nt: TGTGCCAGTAGTCCGGACAGGTCTAGTTTTGACCAGCCCCAGCATTTT
CDR3aa: CASSPDRSSFDQPQHF

d_gene: TRBD2
v_gene: TRBV4-1
j_gene: TRBJ2-7
abundance: -
CDR3nt: TGCGCCAGCAGCCAGTTACTAGCGAACTTGGACGAGCAGTACTTC
CDR3aa: CASSQLLANLDEQYF

d_gene: -
v_gene: TRBV2
j_gene: TRBJ2-7
abundance: -
CDR3nt: TGTGCCAGCAGTGAAGCAATGGGATTCTCCTACGAGCAGTACTTC
CDR3aa: CASSEAMGFSYEQYF

d_gene: TRBD1
v_gene: TRBV4-3
j_gene: TRBJ1-1
abundance: few
CDR3nt: TGCGCCAGCAGCCAAGGGACAGGGTTGTGGACTGAAGCTTTCTTT
CDR3aa: CASSQGTGLWTEAFF

d_gene: TRBD2
v_gene: TRBV20-1
j_gene: TRBJ2-7
abundance: -
CDR3nt: TGCAGTGCTAGTCGGGGGGACGAGCAGTACTTC
CDR3aa: CSASRGDEQYF

d_gene: TRBD1
v_gene: TRBV5-6
j_gene: TRBJ2-3
abundance: -
CDR3nt: TGTGCCAGCAGCGTGGGGACAGGGCAACGGAGGACGCAGTATTTT
CDR3aa: CASSVGTGQRRTQYF

d_gene: -
v_gene: TRBV6-1
j_gene: TRBJ2-7
abundance: -
CDR3nt: TGTGCCAGCAGTGACCGGGGCAGTAGACACGAGCAGTACTTC
CDR3aa: CASSDRGSRHEQYF

d_gene: TRBD2
v_gene: TRBV4-1
j_gene: TRBJ2-7
abundance: -
CDR3nt: TGCGCCAGCAGCCAATATCCGGGACTAGCGGGAGACGAGCAGTACTTC
CDR3aa: CASSQYPGLAGDEQYF

d_gene: -
v_gene: TRBV4-3
j_gene: TRBJ2-7
abundance: -
CDR3nt: TGCGCCAGCAGCCAAGAGAGAATGGCACACTACGAGCAGTACTTC
CDR3aa: CASSQERMAHYEQYF

d_gene: -
v_gene: TRBV1
j_gene: TRBJ2-4
abundance: -
CDR3nt: TGCACCAGCAGCCAAGGCCGCGGGCAGGGCCGAAACATTCAGTACTTC
CDR3aa: CTSSQGRGQGRNIQYF

d_gene: -
v_gene: TRBV27
j_gene: TRBJ2-2
abundance: -
CDR3nt: TGTGCCAGCAGTTTATCGGGGACTTTGAACACCGGGGAGCTGTTTTTT
CDR3aa: CASSLSGTLNTGELFF

d_gene: -
v_gene: TRBV7-6
j_gene: TRBJ2-2
abundance: -
CDR3nt: TGTGCCAGCAGCTTAGCATCTCGACGGGGCACCGGGGAGCTGTTTTTT
CDR3aa: CASSLASRRGTGELFF

d_gene: TRBD2
v_gene: TRBV7-9
j_gene: TRBJ2-5
abundance: -
CDR3nt: TGTGCCAGCAGCTTAGGGACTAGCTCGGAAGAGACCCAGTACTTC
CDR3aa: CASSLGTSSEETQYF

d_gene: TRBD2
v_gene: TRBV27
j_gene: TRBJ2-5
abundance: -
CDR3nt: TGTGCCAGCAGTCCGGGACTAGAGCGGGAGACCCAGTACTTC
CDR3aa: CASSPGLERETQYF

d_gene: -
v_gene: TRBV9
j_gene: TRBJ1-2
abundance: -
CDR3nt: TGTGCCAGCAGCGTAGGAGGAGGGGCCAACTATGGCTACACCTTC
CDR3aa: CASSVGGGANYGYTF

d_gene: TRBD2
v_gene: TRBV27
j_gene: TRBJ2-1
abundance: -
CDR3nt: TGTGCCAGCAGTTTATCTAGCGGGAGTTACAATGAGCAGTTCTTC
CDR3aa: CASSLSSGSYNEQFF

d_gene: -
v_gene: TRBV5-8
j_gene: TRBJ1-2
abundance: -
CDR3nt: TGTGCCAGCAGCTTGACAGACTCTCCCTTTAACTATGGCTACACCTTC
CDR3aa: CASSLTDSPFNYGYTF

d_gene: -
v_gene: TRBV7-2
j_gene: TRBJ1-1
abundance: few
CDR3nt: TGTGCCAGCAGCTTAGTCCAGGGATCGGGGAACACTGAAGCTTTCTTT
CDR3aa: CASSLVQGSGNTEAFF

d_gene: -
v_gene: TRBV11-2
j_gene: TRBJ2-7
abundance: -
CDR3nt: TGTGCCAGCAGTGGACCACTGGATCCCCACTACGAGCAGTACTTC
CDR3aa: CASSGPLDPHYEQYF

d_gene: -
v_gene: TRBV9
j_gene: TRBJ2-2
abundance: -
CDR3nt: TGTGCCAGCAGCCCTAATGCCGGGGAGCTGTTTTTT
CDR3aa: CASSPNAGELFF

d_gene: TRBD1
v_gene: TRBV19
j_gene: TRBJ2-7
abundance: -
CDR3nt: TGTGCCAGTAGTATTACAGGGGTATCCTACGAGCAGTACTTC
CDR3aa: CASSITGVSYEQYF

d_gene: -
v_gene: TRBV10-3
j_gene: TRBJ2-2
abundance: -
CDR3nt: TGTGCCATCAGTGAGGTGGGGCCCGGGGAGCTGTTTTTT
CDR3aa: CAISEVGPGELFF

d_gene: TRBD1
v_gene: TRBV7-2
j_gene: TRBJ1-2
abundance: -
CDR3nt: TGTGCCAGCAGCCCACGACAGGGAAACTATGGCTACACCTTC
CDR3aa: CASSPRQGNYGYTF

d_gene: -
v_gene: TRBV9
j_gene: TRBJ1-1
abundance: -
CDR3nt: TGTGCCAGCAGCGTAGGGGGCCTTCCGAGCCCTGAAGCTTTCTTT
CDR3aa: CASSVGGLPSPEAFF

d_gene: -
v_gene: TRBV13
j_gene: TRBJ2-7
abundance: -
CDR3nt: TGTGCCAGCAGCTTTAGGGGGACTTACTCCTACGAGCAGTACTTC
CDR3aa: CASSFRGTYSYEQYF

d_gene: -
v_gene: TRBV30
j_gene: TRBJ2-3
abundance: -
CDR3nt: TGTGCCTGGAAAGAGGCGAGGGATACGCAGTATTTT
CDR3aa: CAWKEARDTQYF

d_gene: TRBD2
v_gene: TRBV13
j_gene: TRBJ2-3
abundance: -
CDR3nt: TGTGCCAGCAGCTTTGTTAGCGGGGGCACAGATACGCAGTATTTT
CDR3aa: CASSFVSGGTDTQYF

d_gene: -
v_gene: TRBV9
j_gene: TRBJ2-1
abundance: -
CDR3nt: TGTGCCAGCAGCGCCACTAGTTCCTACAATGAGCAGTTCTTC
CDR3aa: CASSATSSYNEQFF

d_gene: TRBD1
v_gene: TRBV7-9
j_gene: TRBJ1-1
abundance: -
CDR3nt: TGTGCCAGCAGCCCGGGACAGGGAACTTACACTGAAGCTTTCTTT
CDR3aa: CASSPGQGTYTEAFF

d_gene: -
v_gene: TRBV9
j_gene: TRBJ2-7
abundance: -
CDR3nt: TGTGCCAGCAGCCCAGACAGGATCAACGAGCAGTACTTC
CDR3aa: CASSPDRINEQYF

d_gene: -
v_gene: TRBV7-9
j_gene: TRBJ1-2
abundance: -
CDR3nt: TGTGCCAGCAGCTTATCGTCAATCTATGGCTACACCTTC
CDR3aa: CASSLSSIYGYTF

d_gene: -
v_gene: TRBV5-1
j_gene: TRBJ2-1
abundance: -
CDR3nt: TGCGCCAGCACCGAGATAGGACAGTCCAATGAGCAGTTCTTC
CDR3aa: CASTEIGQSNEQFF

d_gene: TRBD2
v_gene: TRBV5-1
j_gene: TRBJ2-1
abundance: -
CDR3nt: TGCGCCAGCAGCTTGGGGACTAGCGGATACAATGAGCAGTTCTTC
CDR3aa: CASSLGTSGYNEQFF

d_gene: -
v_gene: TRBV7-6
j_gene: TRBJ2-7
abundance: -
CDR3nt: TGTGCCAGCAGCTTCTCCCGGGGATCCTACGAGCAGTACTTC
CDR3aa: CASSFSRGSYEQYF

d_gene: TRBD1
v_gene: TRBV28
j_gene: TRBJ1-3
abundance: -
CDR3nt: TGTGCCAGCAGATCCGAGGACAGGGTCGAAGGGAACACCATATATTTT
CDR3aa: CASRSEDRVEGNTIYF

d_gene: TRBD2
v_gene: TRBV15
j_gene: TRBJ2-5
abundance: -
CDR3nt: TGTGCCACCAGCAGAGTACTAGCGCTACAAGAGACCCAGTACTTC
CDR3aa: CATSRVLALQETQYF

d_gene: -
v_gene: TRBV6-5
j_gene: TRBJ2-2
abundance: -
CDR3nt: TGTGCCAGCAGTTATAAGGGGACACGGGAGCTGTTTTTT
CDR3aa: CASSYKGTRELFF

d_gene: TRBD1
v_gene: TRBV2
j_gene: TRBJ1-2
abundance: -
CDR3nt: TGTGCCAGCAGTGAAAACTGGACAGGGGGCTATGGCTACACCTTC
CDR3aa: CASSENWTGGYGYTF

d_gene: TRBD2
v_gene: TRBV27
j_gene: TRBJ2-5
abundance: -
CDR3nt: TGTGCCAGCAGTACCCGACTAGCGGGAGGGGTGTGGACCCAGTACTTC
CDR3aa: CASSTRLAGGVWTQYF

d_gene: -
v_gene: TRBV15
j_gene: TRBJ2-2
abundance: -
CDR3nt: TGTGCCACCAGCAGAGAATTTAGTGCCATGGGGCTTCCCGGGGAGCTGTTTTTT
CDR3aa: CATSREFSAMGLPGELFF

d_gene: TRBD2
v_gene: TRBV2
j_gene: TRBJ2-7
abundance: -
CDR3nt: TGTGCCAGCAGTGTGGCGCGGAGCCTAGCGGGGACACCCTACGAGCAGTACTTC
CDR3aa: CASSVARSLAGTPYEQYF

d_gene: -
v_gene: TRBV9
j_gene: TRBJ2-1
abundance: -
CDR3nt: TGTGCCAGCAGCTCGACTGGTTACAATGAGCAGTTCTTC
CDR3aa: CASSSTGYNEQFF

d_gene: TRBD1
v_gene: TRBV25-1
j_gene: TRBJ1-2
abundance: -
CDR3nt: TGTGCCAGCAGTAAATTAACAGGGGTCCAATTCTATGGCTACACCTTC
CDR3aa: CASSKLTGVQFYGYTF

d_gene: -
v_gene: TRBV19
j_gene: TRBJ2-1
abundance: -
CDR3nt: TGTGCCAGTCTCCCCGCGCGGGGATTAAGCAATGAGCAGTTCTTC
CDR3aa: CASLPARGLSNEQFF

d_gene: TRBD1
v_gene: TRBV2
j_gene: TRBJ2-5
abundance: -
CDR3nt: TGTGCCAGCAGCGCGACAGGGTCGGGGACCCAGTACTTC
CDR3aa: CASSATGSGTQYF

d_gene: TRBD2
v_gene: TRBV5-1
j_gene: TRBJ2-4
abundance: -
CDR3nt: TGCGCCAGCAGCCCTTCAGGAGCTAGCGGGTCCGGCGGCATTCAGTACTTC
CDR3aa: CASSPSGASGSGGIQYF

d_gene: -
v_gene: TRBV2
j_gene: TRBJ1-1
abundance: few
CDR3nt: TGTGCCAACCAGGGAGGGGTACTGAACACTGAAGCTTTCTTT
CDR3aa: CANQGGVLNTEAFF

d_gene: TRBD2
v_gene: TRBV19
j_gene: TRBJ2-3
abundance: -
CDR3nt: TGTGCCAGTAGTCCACTAGCGGGGTACACAGATACGCAGTATTTT
CDR3aa: CASSPLAGYTDTQYF

d_gene: -
v_gene: TRBV28
j_gene: TRBJ1-1
abundance: -
CDR3nt: TGTGCCAGCAGACCTGGACGGTCGACTGAAGCTTTCTTT
CDR3aa: CASRPGRSTEAFF

d_gene: -
v_gene: TRBV19
j_gene: TRBJ1-2
abundance: -
CDR3nt: TGTGCCAGTAGGGTGGGGGCTAACTATGGCTACACCTTC
CDR3aa: CASRVGANYGYTF